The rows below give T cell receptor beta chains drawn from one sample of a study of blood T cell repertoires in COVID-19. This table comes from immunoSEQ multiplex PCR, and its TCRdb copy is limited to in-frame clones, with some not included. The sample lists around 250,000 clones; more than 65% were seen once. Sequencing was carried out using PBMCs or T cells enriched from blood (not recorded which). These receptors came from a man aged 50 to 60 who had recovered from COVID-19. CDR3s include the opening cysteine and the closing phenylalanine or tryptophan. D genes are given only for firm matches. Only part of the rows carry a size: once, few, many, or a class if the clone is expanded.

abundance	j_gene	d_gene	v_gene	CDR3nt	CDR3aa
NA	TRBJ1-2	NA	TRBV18	TGTGCCAGCTCACCACCCGTAAGCCAGACCTCCCGTACCAGGAGGGGCTACACCTTC	CASSPPVSQTSRTRRGYTF
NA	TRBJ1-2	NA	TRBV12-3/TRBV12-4	TGTGCCAGCAGTCCCCGGGTTCATGGCTACACCTTC	CASSPRVHGYTF
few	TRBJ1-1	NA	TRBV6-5	TGTGCCAGCCGGAACGCTGTTGGGGGGTTTGGAGCTTTCTTT	CASRNAVGGFGAFF
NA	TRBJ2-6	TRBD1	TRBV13	TGTGCCAGCAGCTTACAGGGGGCGTGGACTGGGGCCAACGTCCTGACTTTC	CASSLQGAWTGANVLTF
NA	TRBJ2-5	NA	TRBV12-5	TGTGCTAGTGGCCCTTTGGGGGGGGCGGAGACCCAGTACTTC	CASGPLGGAETQYF
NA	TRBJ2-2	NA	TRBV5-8	TGTGCCAGCATCTCCGGGTTATTGAAACCCGGGGAGCTGTTTTTT	CASISGLLKPGELFF
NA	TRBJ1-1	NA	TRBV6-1	TGTGCCAGCAGTGATCGGGCAGGTCGGGGCACTGAAGCTTTCTTT	CASSDRAGRGTEAFF
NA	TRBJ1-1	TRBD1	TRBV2	TGTGCCAGCAGTACGACAGGGGGGATCACTGAAGCTTTCTTT	CASSTTGGITEAFF
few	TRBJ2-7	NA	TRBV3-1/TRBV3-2	TGTGCCAGCAGCCAAGCGAGTTTTCCCTACGAGCAGTACTTC	CASSQASFPYEQYF
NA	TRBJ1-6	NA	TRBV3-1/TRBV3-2	TGTGCCAGCAGCCAAGGTTCGGGGGTTAATTCACCCCTCCACTTT	CASSQGSGVNSPLHF
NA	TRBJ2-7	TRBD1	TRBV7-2	TGTGCCAGCAGCTCGACAGGGGGCCCCTACGAGCAGTACTTC	CASSSTGGPYEQYF